This TCR beta chain was identified in a study of blood T cells in healthy people across ages. Trimming stripped 7 bases from V and 4 bases from J, with 14 bases between. The length of the CDR3 is 14 residues. CDR1 and CDR2 (germline): SEHNR, FQNEAQ (reference sequence). A second PCR of about 7 to 12 cycles used a sample-barcoded 5' primer and a J-beta primer mix. All cDNA molecules were each tagged by a template-switch adaptor with 12 random nucleotides. TCRdb re-analysed the 5' RACE reads in MiXCR, keeping a single row per CDR3 protein. The repertoire has hundreds of thousands of distinct CDR3 sequences, 62% of them found once; the top ten carry about a quarter. Every sample yielded at least 6 million isolated PBMCs. Study findings and constraints: While age rose, TCR beta diversity per million T cells dropped in a roughly linear way.

This clonotype has a single count. As yet, its antigen is unknown. The sequence derives from a man aged 25 to 40 in good health. The chain has TRBV7-9 and TRBJ1-5, with D perhaps TRBD1 (6 bases). The material sequenced was blood. The CDR3 here is CASNSDRLNQPQHF. The DNA for the CDR3 is TGTGCCAGCAACTCGGACAGACTTAATCAGCCCCAGCATTTT.